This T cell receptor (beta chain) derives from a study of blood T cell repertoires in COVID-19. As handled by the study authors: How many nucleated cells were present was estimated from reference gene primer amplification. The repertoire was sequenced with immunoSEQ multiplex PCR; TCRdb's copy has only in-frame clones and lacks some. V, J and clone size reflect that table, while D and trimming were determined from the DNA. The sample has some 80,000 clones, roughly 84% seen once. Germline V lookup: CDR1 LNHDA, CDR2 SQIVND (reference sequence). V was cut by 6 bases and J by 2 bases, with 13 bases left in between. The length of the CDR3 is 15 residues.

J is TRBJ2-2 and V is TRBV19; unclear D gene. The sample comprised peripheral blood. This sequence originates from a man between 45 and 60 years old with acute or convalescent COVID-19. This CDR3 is CASSTIRGNTGELFF. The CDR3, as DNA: TGTGCCAGTAGCACCATAAGAGGTAACACCGGGGAGCTGTTTTTT. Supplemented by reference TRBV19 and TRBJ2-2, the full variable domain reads DGGITQSPKYLFRKEGQNVTLSCEQNLNHDAMYWYRQDPGQGLRLIYYSQIVNDFQKGDIAEGYSVSREKKESFPLTVTSAQKNPTAFYLCASSTIRGNTGELFFGEGSRLTVL.